The 7 T cell receptor beta chains below were found in one sample sequenced in a study of blood T cell repertoires in COVID-19. The repertoire was sequenced with immunoSEQ multiplex PCR; TCRdb's copy has only in-frame clones and lacks some. This table holds some 300,000 clones, roughly 90% found once. Sequenced input: peripheral blood. The source is a woman aged 70-85 years with COVID-19, enrolled during active disease.

The V and J genes are TRBV6-2 or TRBV6-3 and TRBJ2-7, with 12 positions matching TRBD2. The CDR3 extends over 12 amino acids. The V gene's germline CDR1 is MNHEY and CDR2 SVGEGT. The junction had 6 bases not matched to a gene; V was cut back by 6 bases and J by 12 bases. CDR3 sequence (DNA): TGTGCCAGCAGCAAACCGGGACTAGCGGGGTACTTC. Amino acid sequence: CASSKPGLAGYF.

This chain links TRBV30 with TRBJ1-3; D call uncertain. V gave up 7 bases and J gave up 0 bases, with 7 bases separating them. This CDR3 has 12 amino acids. CDR1 GTSNPN and CDR2 SVGIG come from the germline V gene (reference sequence). CDR3 sequence: CAYLGSGNTIYF. The CDR3 DNA is TGTGCCTACCTCGGCTCTGGAAACACCATATATTTT.

The CDR3 DNA reads TGTGCCAGCAGCTTAGTCGCTAGCGGGGGCCCCGATACGCAGTATTTT. Its translation: CASSLVASGGPDTQYF. V usage is TRBV7-7 and J usage is TRBJ2-3; 10 bases map to TRBD2. The junction had 7 bases not matched to a gene; V was cut back by 1 base and J by 6 bases. The germline gives CDR1 SSHAT, CDR2 FNYEAQ (reference sequence). The CDR3 contains 16 residues.

This chain joins TRBV7-8 and TRBJ2-7, with D maybe TRBD1 (6 bases). The CDR3 runs 16 residues. Germline V CDR1 and CDR2: SGHVS, FQNEAQ. Between the trimmed V and J ends, which lost 5 bases and 1 base, there was a span of 18 bases. In nucleotides, the CDR3 is TGTGCCAGCAGCCACAACGCCGGACAGATATCCTACGAGCAGTACTTC. Amino acid sequence: CASSHNAGQISYEQYF.

V gene TRBV24-1 combines with J gene TRBJ2-1; 7 nucleotides agree with TRBD2. CDR3 length equals 15 residues. From germline, CDR1 is KGHDR and CDR2 SFDVKD. Losses at the gene ends were 3 bases for V and 5 bases for J; bases not matched to a gene: 6. DNA for the CDR3: TGTGCCACCAGTGATAGGTCGGGGAGGGACAATGAGCAGTTCTTC. Its translation: CATSDRSGRDNEQFF.

The rearrangement uses TRBV5-1 and TRBJ2-4; TRBD1 agrees at 8 bases. J lost 1 base, V lost 0 bases, and 9 bases had no gene match. Germline assignment: CDR1 SGHRS and CDR2 YFSETQ. The CDR3 has 18 residues. CDR3 in amino acids: CASSLVTPRQGAKNIQYF. The CDR3 coding sequence is TGCGCCAGCAGCTTGGTGACTCCGAGACAGGGGGCCAAAAACATTCAGTACTTC.

V gene TRBV5-4 combines with J gene TRBJ2-3, with 7 nucleotides matching TRBD1. After removal of 4 bases from V and 0 bases from J, the junction contained 11 bases not matched to a gene. This CDR3 is 17 amino acids long. Germline CDR1 SGHNT, CDR2 YYREEE (reference sequence). CDR3 coding DNA: TGTGCCAGCAGCCCCCCAGACAGGGTAACTAGCACAGATACGCAGTATTTT. Translation gives CASSPPDRVTSTDTQYF.